The clone carrying this T cell receptor beta chain is medium-sized. TCRdb recomputed clones from the PCR reads via MiXCR. The table shows about 6,100 clones, with about 29% occurring only once. The entry originates in a study of metastatic and nonmetastatic thyroid tumors. CDR3 length equals 14 residues. CDR1 LNHDA and CDR2 SQIVND come from the germline V gene (reference sequence). The V end was cut by 5 bases, the J end by 2 bases, with 12 bases between. All patients were treatment-naive before thyroid surgery. The V gene is TRBV19, the J gene TRBJ1-2; no clear D gene. The specimen sequenced was adjacent normal tissue. The origin of this receptor is a female donor with papillary thyroid cancer or a benign thyroid nodule (not recorded which). Some clones in this sample may be carry-over from other donors' samples. CDR3 sequence reads: CASSLDWNNYGYTF. The CDR3 DNA follows: TGTGCCAGTAGTTTGGACTGGAACAACTATGGCTACACCTTC.